This entry is about one T cell receptor beta chain. Some clones are missing from TCRdb's copy, which holds only in-frame ones; the method was immunoSEQ multiplex PCR. Among more than 250,000 clones listed, roughly 89% were seen once. The CDR3 sequence is 13 residues long. Germline CDR1 is MDHEN and CDR2 is SYDVKM. Trimming pared 3 bases from V and 7 bases from J, leaving 12 bases between. This sample is part of a study of blood T cell repertoires in COVID-19. The sequence was collected from a woman aged 40 to 55 who had recovered from COVID-19. Sequenced input: PBMCs or T cells enriched from blood (not recorded which). The chain links TRBV28 to TRBJ1-2; D is perhaps TRBD1 (6 bases). The CDR3 region has the DNA TGTGCCAGCAGTTTGTACAGGGAGGGTGGCTACACCTTC. It encodes CASSLYREGGYTF.